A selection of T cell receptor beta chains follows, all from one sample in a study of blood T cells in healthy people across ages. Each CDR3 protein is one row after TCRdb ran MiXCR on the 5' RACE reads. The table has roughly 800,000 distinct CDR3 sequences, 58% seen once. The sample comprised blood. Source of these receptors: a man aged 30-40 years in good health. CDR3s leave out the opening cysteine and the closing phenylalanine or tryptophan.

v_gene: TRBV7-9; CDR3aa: ASSLPLRRSSYNEQF
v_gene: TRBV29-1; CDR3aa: SARQGSYNEQF
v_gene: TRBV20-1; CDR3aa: SAVTSGSPYEQY
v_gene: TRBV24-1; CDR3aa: ATSDLRNNEQF
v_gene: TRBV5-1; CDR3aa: ASSNQVAGANVLT
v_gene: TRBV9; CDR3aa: ASSIRQGSDEQY
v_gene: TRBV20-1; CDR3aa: SAKEYISVEDNEQF
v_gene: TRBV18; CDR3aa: ASSPTRLYEQY
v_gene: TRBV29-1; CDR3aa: SAGFNYNEQY
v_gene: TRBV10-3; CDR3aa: ASGSRFNYGYT
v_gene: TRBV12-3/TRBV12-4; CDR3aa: ASRQSIAKNIQY
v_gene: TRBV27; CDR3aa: ASNSAPGLAGEGEQY
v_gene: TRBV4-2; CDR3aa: ASSQGRPTGELF
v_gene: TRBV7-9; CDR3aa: ASRPRGDGSPLH
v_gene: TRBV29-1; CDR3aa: SVGEGRHGYT
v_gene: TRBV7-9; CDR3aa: ASRPRGGAQETQY
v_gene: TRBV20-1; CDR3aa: SASKDSNYEQY
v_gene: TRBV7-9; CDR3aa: ASSPPFRGEQY
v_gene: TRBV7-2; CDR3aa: ASSHGEAQETQY
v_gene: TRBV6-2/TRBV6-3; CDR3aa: ASSRLTGLQETQY
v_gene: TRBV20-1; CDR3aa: SARVGGTNVGEQF
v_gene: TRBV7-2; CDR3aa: ASSSPPRGLPMGNEQF
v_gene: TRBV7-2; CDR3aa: ASSYWGASNQPQH
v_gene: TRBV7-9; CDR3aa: ASSLRGAPYEQY
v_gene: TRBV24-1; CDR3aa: ASRTSGRGYEQY
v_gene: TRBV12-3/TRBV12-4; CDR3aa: ASSLLLGTEAF
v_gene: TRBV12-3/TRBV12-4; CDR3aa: ASSFGFDNSPLH
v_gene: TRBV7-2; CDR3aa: ASSPGEGVSDTQY
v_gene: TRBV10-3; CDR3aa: AISVAATSGELF
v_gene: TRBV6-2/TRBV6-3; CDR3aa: ASSYASGSEETQY
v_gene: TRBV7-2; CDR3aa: ASSITSGLSQETQY
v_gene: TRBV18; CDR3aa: ASSAPGQGTFEQY
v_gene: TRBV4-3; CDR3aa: ASSQDGAGLIYNEQY
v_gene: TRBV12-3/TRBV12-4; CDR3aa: ASSFTRQAHSPLH
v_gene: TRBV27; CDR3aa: ASSLGGITLWGLAGVNNEQY
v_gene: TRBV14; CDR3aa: ASSQFRGGTETQY
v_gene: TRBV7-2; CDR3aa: ASSLVGTGIYEQY
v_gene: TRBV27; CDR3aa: ASSHRQDYEQY
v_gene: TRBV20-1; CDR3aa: RGDYYQETQY
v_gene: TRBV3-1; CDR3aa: ASSQAAWDNEQF
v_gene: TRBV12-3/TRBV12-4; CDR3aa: ASRPRAGLRGQY
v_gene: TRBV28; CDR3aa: ATKTEHSSYEQY
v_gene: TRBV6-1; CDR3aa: ASTGLGGILGGELF
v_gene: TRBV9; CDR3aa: ASSIGSGRADEQF
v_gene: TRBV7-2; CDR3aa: ASSPRAGPSGTQY
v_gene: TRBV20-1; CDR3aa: SVLLTSGIGEQF
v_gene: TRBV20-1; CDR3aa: SARGQFQGRYNYGYT
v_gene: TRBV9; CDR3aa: ASSGPRASGRYEQY
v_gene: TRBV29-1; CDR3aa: SAQTGYNEQF
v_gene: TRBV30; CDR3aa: AWGQVVEGGYT
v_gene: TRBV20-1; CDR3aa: SASPSGEQF
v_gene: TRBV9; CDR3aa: ASSVDPSSYNEQF
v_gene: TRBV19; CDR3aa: ASQGGHEETQY
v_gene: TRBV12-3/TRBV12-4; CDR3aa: ASRDRGRGSDTQY
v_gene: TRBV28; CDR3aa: ASSQGYDEKLF
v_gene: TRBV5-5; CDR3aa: ASSLASGREISYEQY